This T cell receptor beta chain was recorded in a study of CD8 T cells in Susac syndrome. The germline V and J ends were trimmed by 7 bases and 1 base, with 14 bases remaining between them. From germline, CDR1 is MNHEY and CDR2 SMNVEV (reference sequence). This CDR3 has 14 amino acids. Random hexamers were used to reverse transcribe the RNA input (about 0.5 to 1 ug). TCRdb passed the immunoSEQ multiplex PCR reads through MiXCR, listing each CDR3 protein once. The data hold 150,000 or so distinct CDR3 sequences, with over 90% observed a single time. Specimen: CD4+ T cells from PBMCs. This chain links TRBV27 with TRBJ2-7; no definite D call. This TCR derives from a human donor with Susac syndrome. The CDR3 coding sequence is TGTGCCAGCAAAACCTCTCTCAAATCCTACGAGCAGTACTTC. As protein: CASKTSLKSYEQYF.